This T cell receptor beta chain was sequenced in a study of CD4 T cells in relation to SARS-CoV-2 and coronaviruses. Worth noting for this clone: As yet, its antigen is unknown.

Unexposed donor CD4+ T cells date from 2011-2018, before the COVID-19 pandemic. CD4+ T cells were isolated from the cells after 10 days of culture. Assay: immunoSEQ multiplex PCR; the TCRdb copy retains only in-frame clones and omits some. Of 9,000 to 13,000 clones in the sample, around 80% were seen once. This CDR3 region has 14 residues. The ends lost 7 bases at V and 1 base at J; junction bases unmatched: 3. Germline V CDR1 and CDR2: SQVTM, ANQGSEA. This receptor was obtained from a human donor in good health. Source material: CD4+ T cells from PBMCs, cultured in vitro. The chain has TRBV29-1 and TRBJ2-3; TRBD1 aligns across 12 bases. The CDR3 DNA follows: TGCAGCGCAGGGGACAGGGGGCGCACAGATACGCAGTATTTT. Its protein product is CSAGDRGRTDTQYF.